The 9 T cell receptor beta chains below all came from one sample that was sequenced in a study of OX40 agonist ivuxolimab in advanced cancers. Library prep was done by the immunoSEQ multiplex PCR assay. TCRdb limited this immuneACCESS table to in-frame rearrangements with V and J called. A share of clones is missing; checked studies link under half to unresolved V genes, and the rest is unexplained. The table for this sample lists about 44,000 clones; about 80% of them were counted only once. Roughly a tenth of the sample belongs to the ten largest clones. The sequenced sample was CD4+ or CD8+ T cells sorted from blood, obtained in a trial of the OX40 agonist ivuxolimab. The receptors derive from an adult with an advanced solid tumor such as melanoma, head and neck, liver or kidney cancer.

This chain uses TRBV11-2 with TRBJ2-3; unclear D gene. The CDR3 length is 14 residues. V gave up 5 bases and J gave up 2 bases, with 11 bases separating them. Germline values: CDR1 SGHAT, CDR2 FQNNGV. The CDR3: CASSPPPSTDTQYF. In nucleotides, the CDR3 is TGTGCCAGCAGCCCTCCGCCTTCCACAGATACGCAGTATTTT.

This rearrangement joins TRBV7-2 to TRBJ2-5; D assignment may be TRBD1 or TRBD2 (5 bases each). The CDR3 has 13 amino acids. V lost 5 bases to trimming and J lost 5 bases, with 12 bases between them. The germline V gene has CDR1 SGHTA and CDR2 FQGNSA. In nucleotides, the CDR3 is TGTGCCAGCAGCACGGGACCCACGGAGACCCAGTACTTC. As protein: CASSTGPTETQYF.

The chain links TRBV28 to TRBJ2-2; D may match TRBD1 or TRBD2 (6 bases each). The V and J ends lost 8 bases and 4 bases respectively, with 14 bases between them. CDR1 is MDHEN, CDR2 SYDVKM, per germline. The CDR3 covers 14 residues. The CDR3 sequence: CASRWGAGTGELFF. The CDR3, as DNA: TGTGCCAGCCGATGGGGGGCGGGCACCGGGGAGCTGTTTTTT.

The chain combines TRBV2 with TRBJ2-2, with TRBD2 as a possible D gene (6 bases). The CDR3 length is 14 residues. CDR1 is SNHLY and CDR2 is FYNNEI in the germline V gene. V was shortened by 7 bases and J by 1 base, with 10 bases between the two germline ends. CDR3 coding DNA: TGTGCCAGCACGGGGGATGAGAACACCGGGGAGCTGTTTTTT. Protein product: CASTGDENTGELFF.

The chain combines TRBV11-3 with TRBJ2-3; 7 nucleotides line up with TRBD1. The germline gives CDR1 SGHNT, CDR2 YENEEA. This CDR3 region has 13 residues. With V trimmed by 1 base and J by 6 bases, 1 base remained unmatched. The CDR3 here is CASSLGQGDTQYF. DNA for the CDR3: TGTGCCAGCAGCTTAGGACAGGGCGATACGCAGTATTTT.

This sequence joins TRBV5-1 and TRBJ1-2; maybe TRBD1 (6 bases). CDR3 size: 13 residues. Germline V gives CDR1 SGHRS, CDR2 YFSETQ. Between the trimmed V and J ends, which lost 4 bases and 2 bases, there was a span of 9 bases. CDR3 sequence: CASSPGQNYGYTF. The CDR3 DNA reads TGCGCCAGCAGCCCCGGACAGAACTATGGCTACACCTTC.

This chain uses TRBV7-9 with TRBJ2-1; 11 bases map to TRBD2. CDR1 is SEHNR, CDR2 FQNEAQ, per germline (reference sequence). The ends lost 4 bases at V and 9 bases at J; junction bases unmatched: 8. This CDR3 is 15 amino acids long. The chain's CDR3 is CASSSLAGGSSEQFF. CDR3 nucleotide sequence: TGTGCCAGCAGCTCCTTAGCGGGAGGGTCCAGTGAGCAGTTCTTC.

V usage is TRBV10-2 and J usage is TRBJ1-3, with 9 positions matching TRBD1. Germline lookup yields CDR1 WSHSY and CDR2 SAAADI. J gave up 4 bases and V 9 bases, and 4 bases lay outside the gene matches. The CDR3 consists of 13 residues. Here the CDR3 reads CASSGTGGNTIYF. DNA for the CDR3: TGCGCCAGTTCCGGGACAGGGGGAAACACCATATATTTT.

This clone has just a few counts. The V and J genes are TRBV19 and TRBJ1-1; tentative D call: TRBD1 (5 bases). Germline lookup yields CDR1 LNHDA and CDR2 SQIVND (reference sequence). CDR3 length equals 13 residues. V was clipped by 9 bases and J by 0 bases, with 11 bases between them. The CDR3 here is CASTGGMNTEAFF. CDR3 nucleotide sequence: TGTGCCAGCACAGGTGGCATGAACACTGAAGCTTTCTTT.